This TCR beta chain originates from a study of blood T cell repertoires in COVID-19. Study context: Some COVID-19 samples were acute and others convalescent; all came from the United States, Italy and Spain.

The junction had 5 bases not matched to a gene; V was cut back by 1 base and J by 12 bases. The CDR3 consists of 13 residues. Per the germline V gene, CDR1 is MGHRA and CDR2 is YSYEKL. Using immunoSEQ multiplex PCR, the repertoire was profiled, and TCRdb retains in-frame clones only, with some absent. The profile covers under 200,000 clones, with more than 75% appearing a single time and roughly 1.9% taken by the ten largest. The chain recombines TRBV4-1 with TRBJ1-4; TRBD1 matches 7 bases. This clonotype was obtained from a man aged 45-65 years who had recovered from COVID-19. Sequencing was carried out using peripheral blood. The CDR3 is CASSQGPQGELFF. The CDR3 DNA reads as TGCGCCAGCAGCCAAGGGCCGCAGGGGGAACTGTTTTTT.